One and the same sample provided the 21 T cell receptor beta chains below, sequenced in a study of TIL therapy for anti-PD-1-resistant metastatic lung cancer. The libraries were made with immunoSEQ v3. Assay used: immunoSEQ multiplex PCR; TCRdb lists only in-frame clones, some missing. The sample holds about 36,000 clones, more than 60% seen once. The time point here: pre-treatment sample, taken before nivolumab and TIL therapy. The material sequenced was blood, taken at baseline. The receptors stem from a person aged 25-85 years with non-small cell lung cancer.

This rearrangement joins TRBV6-4 to TRBJ2-1; no clear D. Germline assignment: CDR1 MRHNA and CDR2 SNTAGT. The CDR3 is made up of 15 amino acids. Trimming took 2 bases from V and 3 from J, leaving 11 bases between them. The CDR3, as DNA: TGTGCCAGCAGTGACATCACTAACCACTACAATGAGCAGTTCTTC. Its translation: CASSDITNHYNEQFF.

J is TRBJ2-7 and V is TRBV7-3; D remains unclear. Between the trimmed V and J ends, which lost 0 bases and 3 bases, there was a span of 6 bases. Germline V gene data show CDR1 as SGHTA and CDR2 as FQGTGA. The CDR3 extends over 13 amino acids. The CDR3 DNA sequence: TGTGCCAGCAGCTTAACGACCAGCTACGAGCAGTACTTC. Translating gives CASSLTTSYEQYF.

The genes are TRBV7-2 and TRBJ2-4; the D is unclear. Trimming removed 5 bases from V and 1 base from J, with 12 bases in between. Germline V lookup: CDR1 SGHTA, CDR2 FQGNSA. The CDR3 extends over 15 amino acids. The CDR3 nucleotides read TGTGCCAGCAGCCTGTCAGCTCGGGCCAAAAACATTCAGTACTTC. This translates into CASSLSARAKNIQYF.

The chain couples TRBV7-2 to TRBJ2-5; D gene ambiguous. Germline CDR1 SGHTA, CDR2 FQGNSA. The CDR3 has 13 amino acids. Trimming removed 1 base from V and 7 bases from J, with 10 bases in between. The CDR3 DNA reads TGTGCCAGCAGCTTAGGGGATAAGCGGACCCAGTACTTC. It is translated as CASSLGDKRTQYF.

This clone has only one observation. The rearrangement joins TRBV28 to TRBJ1-3; D gene unclear. Germline CDR1 and CDR2: MDHEN and SYDVKM. Trimming stripped 6 bases from V and 8 bases from J, with 8 bases between. This CDR3 is 11 amino acids long. The CDR3 DNA sequence: TGTGCCAGCAGCCAAAAGTACACCATATATTTT. Encoded protein: CASSQKYTIYF.

The chain has TRBV9 and TRBJ2-1; D is uncertain. Trimming took off 0 bases at V and 5 bases at J, with 18 bases between the two ends. Germline loops: CDR1 SGDLS, CDR2 YYNGEE. The CDR3 is made up of 17 amino acids. CDR3 nucleotides: TGTGCCAGCAGCGTAGGAGGCTTATGGGGAAGGGACAATGAGCAGTTCTTC. It specifies CASSVGGLWGRDNEQFF.

The chain couples TRBV19 to TRBJ2-7; perhaps TRBD1 as D (5 bases). This CDR3 comprises 14 residues. CDR1 LNHDA and CDR2 SQIVND come from the germline V gene (reference sequence). V was shortened by 5 bases and J by 2 bases, with 13 bases between the two germline ends. The CDR3 is CASSPDDSTYEQYF. CDR3 DNA: TGTGCCAGTAGTCCAGACGACAGTACCTACGAGCAGTACTTC.

The rearrangement links TRBV7-2 to TRBJ2-1; no clear D. Deletions cut 4 bases from V and 5 bases from J, with 12 bases between. Germline CDR1 and CDR2: SGHTA and FQGNSA. The CDR3 length is 14 residues. As DNA, the CDR3 is TGTGCCAGCAGCTCGAAACCAGGACACAATGAGCAGTTCTTC. It specifies CASSSKPGHNEQFF.

V is TRBV7-9 and J is TRBJ2-5; D remains ambiguous. The CDR3 is made up of 13 amino acids. Per the germline V gene, CDR1 is SEHNR and CDR2 is FQNEAQ (reference sequence). Trimming removed 1 base at V and 1 base at J, with 4 bases between. The CDR3 DNA reads as TGTGCCAGCAGCTTAGTGGCCCAAGAGACCCAGTACTTC. Translating it yields CASSLVAQETQYF.

The V and J genes are TRBV6-5 and TRBJ2-1; D possibly corresponds to TRBD1 (6 bases). V was clipped by 5 bases and J by 0 bases, with 8 bases between them. CDR1 MNHEY and CDR2 SVGAGI come from the germline V gene. This CDR3 is built from 14 residues. In DNA, the CDR3 is TGTGCCAGCAGTCCGGACAGCTCCTACAATGAGCAGTTCTTC. This codes for CASSPDSSYNEQFF.

The chain is built from TRBV7-2 and TRBJ2-7; the D is unclear. Trimming left V 3 bases short and J 1 base short, with 7 bases between. This CDR3 is built from 13 residues. Looked up from germline, CDR1 is SGHTA and CDR2 is FQGNSA. The CDR3 is CASSFFNSYEQYF. CDR3 DNA sequence: TGTGCCAGCAGCTTTTTCAATTCCTACGAGCAGTACTTC.

This rearrangement joins TRBV11-3 to TRBJ2-7, with TRBD2 matching over 8 bases. The CDR3 loop spans 15 amino acids. V lost 5 bases to trimming and J lost 0 bases; unmatched junction nucleotides: 6. CDR1 SGHNT and CDR2 YENEEA come from the germline V gene. CDR3 nucleotides: TGTGCCAGCAGCCGAAGCGGGAGCAACTCCTACGAGCAGTACTTC. This translates into CASSRSGSNSYEQYF.

The J gene is TRBJ1-1, the V gene TRBV19; perhaps TRBD1 as D (5 bases). Germline V gene sequence: CDR1 LNHDA, CDR2 SQIVND (reference sequence). Trimming took 2 bases from V and 1 from J, leaving 8 bases between them. This CDR3 is built from 14 residues. The CDR3 sequence: CASSILGGNTEAFF. The CDR3 DNA reads as TGTGCCAGTAGTATACTGGGGGGGAACACTGAAGCTTTCTTT.

The chain couples TRBV5-4 to TRBJ2-2; D is ambiguous. Germline CDR1 reads SGHNT; CDR2 reads YYREEE (reference sequence). This CDR3 spans 12 amino acids. Trimming removed 2 bases at V and 2 bases at J, with 1 base between. The CDR3 here is CASSFNTGELFF. The CDR3 coding sequence is TGTGCCAGCAGCTTTAACACCGGGGAGCTGTTTTTT.

V and J are TRBV30 and TRBJ2-3; the D call may be TRBD1 or TRBD2 (6 bases each). Trimming cost V 5 bases and J 0 bases, with 12 bases left between them. CDR3 size: 14 residues. In germline, CDR1 is GTSNPN, CDR2 SVGIG (reference sequence). CDR3 amino acids: CAWSGAGSTDTQYF. In DNA form, the CDR3 reads TGTGCCTGGTCAGGGGCGGGGAGCACAGATACGCAGTATTTT.

The chain links TRBV5-4 to TRBJ1-6; 8 bases fit TRBD1. V lost 3 bases and J lost 6; bases outside the gene matches: 5. The CDR3 is 15 residues long. Germline V CDR1 and CDR2: SGHNT, YYREEE (reference sequence). CDR3 region: CASSSRTGFNSPLHF. DNA for the CDR3: TGTGCCAGCAGCTCCCGGACAGGGTTTAATTCACCCCTCCACTTT.

Only a few counts were recorded for this clone. The J gene is TRBJ1-1, the V gene TRBV23-1, with D maybe TRBD1 (5 bases). TRBV23-1 is recorded as an ORF, its role being uncertain. The CDR3 has 15 residues. The germline V and J ends were trimmed by 0 bases and 4 bases, with 12 bases remaining between them. CDR3 protein: CASSQSGGLTTEAFF. CDR3 sequence (DNA): TGCGCCAGCAGTCAATCGGGGGGTTTGACCACTGAAGCTTTCTTT.

The V and J genes are TRBV4-1 and TRBJ2-2; 10 bases are a match to TRBD2. The ends lost 3 bases at V and 7 bases at J; junction bases unmatched: 8. The CDR3 loop spans 16 amino acids. The germline V gene encodes CDR1 MGHRA and CDR2 YSYEKL. Here the CDR3 reads CASSHESWTSGGELFF. The DNA for the CDR3 is TGCGCCAGCAGCCACGAAAGCTGGACTAGCGGCGGGGAGCTGTTTTTT.

The V gene is TRBV20-1, the J gene TRBJ2-3; D not certain. The V gene's germline CDR1 is DFQATT and CDR2 SNEGSKA (reference sequence). This CDR3 has 11 amino acids. V lost 6 bases and J lost 6, with 10 bases in between. DNA for the CDR3: TGCAGTGCCGCGCCGACGGATACGCAGTATTTT. Its protein product is CSAAPTDTQYF.

CDR3 bases: TGTGCCAGTAGTATAACCGGGAGTGGGAGGAATACGCAGTATTTT. Its translation is CASSITGSGRNTQYF. This chain links TRBV19 with TRBJ2-3; TRBD2 might be the D (6 bases). Germline V gene data show CDR1 as LNHDA and CDR2 as SQIVND (reference sequence). V gave up 2 bases and J gave up 7 bases, with 16 bases separating them. This CDR3 comprises 15 residues.

The chain links TRBV30 to TRBJ1-4, with D possibly matching TRBD1 (5 bases). Germline CDR1 and CDR2: GTSNPN and SVGIG (reference sequence). This CDR3 comprises 13 residues. Trimming took off 3 bases at V and 4 bases at J, with 9 bases between the two ends. CDR3 DNA sequence: TGTGCCTGGAGGGGGGGATTTAATGAAAAACTGTTTTTT. It encodes CAWRGGFNEKLFF.